Reported below is one T cell receptor (beta chain). The record originates from a study of blood T cell repertoires in COVID-19. Study at large: Italy, Spain and the United States were the sources of the convalescent and acute COVID-19 samples. In each case, the material was cDNA or gDNA derived from T cells, B-cell-depleted T cells, or PBMCs.

Germline values: CDR1 MNHEY, CDR2 SVGAGI. This CDR3 comprises 13 residues. The V end was cut by 7 bases, the J end by 4 bases, with 13 bases between. The authors' processing: Researchers report that nucleated cell counts were estimated from reference gene primer amplification. Here immunoSEQ multiplex PCR was the method, and the copy in TCRdb shows in-frame clones only, minus some. V, J and clone size are taken as reported in that table, and D and trimming were inferred from the DNA itself. The table records around 300,000 clones, roughly 88% of them present only once. The clonotype was recovered from a woman aged 70 to 79 with acute or convalescent COVID-19. This chain joins TRBV6-5 and TRBJ1-1; D gene ambiguous. The material sequenced was peripheral blood. The CDR3: CASTPLIGTEAFF. In DNA, the CDR3 is TGTGCCAGCACCCCCCTTATCGGCACTGAAGCTTTCTTT.